The 32 T cell receptor beta chains below all came from one sample that was sequenced in a study of T cell responses to AZD1222 COVID-19 vaccine. The method was immunoSEQ multiplex PCR; TCRdb's version includes in-frame clones alone and lacks a portion of them. The sample includes around 130,000 clones, around 94% seen only once; the top ten take roughly 6.6%. The sample in question was peripheral blood, obtained on day 0 of AZD1222 vaccination. The receptors were gathered from an adult in good health.

This rearrangement joins TRBV4-3 to TRBJ2-5; D gene ambiguous. The CDR3 is 13 residues long. Germline CDR1 is LGHNA and CDR2 is YSLEER. V lost 3 bases to trimming and J lost 5 bases, with 10 bases between them. CDR3 amino acids: CASSQGLEETQYF. In DNA, the CDR3 is TGCGCCAGCAGCCAGGGATTGGAGGAGACCCAGTACTTC.

This sequence joins TRBV19 and TRBJ2-7; D is perhaps TRBD1 (5 bases). Per the germline V gene, CDR1 is LNHDA and CDR2 is SQIVND (reference sequence). Trimming took off 4 bases at V and 2 bases at J, with 9 bases between the two ends. The CDR3 covers 13 residues. The CDR3 DNA reads as TGTGCCAGTAGTAAAGACAGTGCCTACGAGCAGTACTTC. This sequence encodes CASSKDSAYEQYF.

The chain couples TRBV7-6 to TRBJ1-4; D perhaps matches TRBD1 (6 bases). This CDR3 spans 16 amino acids. V lost 5 bases and J 2 bases, leaving 15 bases between the germline ends. Germline CDR1 and CDR2: SGHVS and FNYEAQ. This chain's CDR3 is CASSPSQGRTNEKLFF. In DNA form, the CDR3 reads TGTGCCAGCAGCCCTTCACAGGGACGCACTAATGAAAAACTGTTTTTT.

A remark on this clone: The same CDR3 is also encoded by other DNA sequences in this sample. V gene TRBV3-1 (or the pseudogene TRBV3-2) combines with J gene TRBJ1-5; 9 nucleotides agree with TRBD1. The CDR3 consists of 14 residues. Germline CDR1 LGHDT, CDR2 YNNKEL (reference sequence). V lost 4 bases, J lost 4 bases, and 2 bases stayed unmatched. The DNA of the CDR3 is TGTGCCAGCAGCCCGGGACAGGGTAATCAGCCCCAGCATTTT. Translated, it gives CASSPGQGNQPQHF.

This chain links TRBV28 with TRBJ2-7; D is possibly TRBD1 (6 bases). The CDR3 is made up of 14 amino acids. Trimming stripped 9 bases from V and 4 bases from J, with 19 bases between. The germline V gene has CDR1 MDHEN and CDR2 SYDVKM. Here the CDR3 reads CARPTQGYRYEQYF. The CDR3 DNA is TGTGCCAGGCCTACACAGGGTTATCGGTACGAGCAGTACTTC.

The chain combines TRBV12-3 or TRBV12-4 with TRBJ2-7; D is ambiguous. CDR3 size: 11 residues. V lost 5 bases and J lost 6, with 8 bases in between. CDR3 in amino acids: CASSLGPEQYF. The CDR3 DNA reads TGTGCCAGCAGTCTCGGCCCCGAGCAGTACTTC.

V and J are TRBV18 and TRBJ1-2, with D uncertain. In germline, CDR1 is KGHSH, CDR2 LQKENI. The CDR3 runs to 13 residues. Trimming pared 6 bases from V and 2 bases from J, leaving 10 bases between. The CDR3 DNA reads TGTGCCAGCTCCCCTCCAGGAAACTATGGCTACACCTTC. Amino acid sequence: CASSPPGNYGYTF.

The gene calls are TRBV12-3 or TRBV12-4 and TRBJ2-1; a possible D gene is TRBD1 (6 bases). The CDR3 has 13 amino acids. Trimming removed 5 bases from V and 4 bases from J, with 9 bases in between. This CDR3 reads CASSIGQYNEQFF. The CDR3 nucleotides read TGTGCCAGCAGTATCGGACAGTACAATGAGCAGTTCTTC.

The rearrangement joins TRBV5-1 to TRBJ2-5; 10 nucleotides align to TRBD2. This CDR3 region has 13 residues. J lost 5 bases, V lost 7 bases, and 5 bases had no gene match. Germline loops: CDR1 SGHRS, CDR2 YFSETQ. CDR3 sequence (DNA): TGCGCCAGCTCAGCGGGAGGGCGGGAGACCCAGTACTTC. It is translated as CASSAGGRETQYF. The full variable domain, rest sourced from reference TRBV5-1 and TRBJ2-5, is KAGVTQTPRYLIKTRGQQVTLSCSPISGHRSVSWYQQTPGQGLQFLFEYFSETQRNKGNFPGRFSGRQFSNSRSEMNVSTLELGDSALYLCASSAGGRETQYFGPGTRLLVL.

The gene calls are TRBV6-5 and TRBJ1-4, with 7 bases that match TRBD1. Germline trimming cut 6 bases from V and 8 bases from J; bases unmatched to any gene: 6. The CDR3 contains 13 residues. Germline V gene data show CDR1 as MNHEY and CDR2 as SVGAGI. CDR3 residues: CASRDRWKEKLFF. The CDR3 DNA sequence: TGTGCCAGCAGGGACAGGTGGAAGGAAAAACTGTTTTTT.

This clone was observed at least ten times. This chain links TRBV5-4 with TRBJ1-4; D ambiguous. Between the trimmed V and J ends, which lost 4 bases and 5 bases, there was a span of 12 bases. Germline V CDR1 and CDR2: SGHNT, YYREEE (reference sequence). The CDR3 extends over 14 amino acids. CDR3 region: CASSTDGYNEKLFF. CDR3 bases: TGTGCCAGCAGCACCGACGGTTACAATGAAAAACTGTTTTTT.

The V and J genes are TRBV12-2 and TRBJ1-3. TRBV12-2 is flagged as a pseudogene. The CDR3 runs to 16 residues. CDR3 sequence reads: CAMTTGGGHTENTIYF. As DNA, the CDR3 is TGTGCAATGACAACGGGAGGGGGGCATACGGAAAACACCATATATTTT.

The rearrangement joins TRBV19 to TRBJ1-5, with 8 bases matching TRBD1. The CDR3 spans 15 residues. Germline V gene lookup returns CDR1 LNHDA and CDR2 SQIVND (reference sequence). After removal of 5 bases from V and 5 bases from J, the junction contained 8 bases not matched to a gene. CDR3 nucleotide sequence: TGTGCCAGTAGTTTCTGGGCGGACAGGGATCAGCCCCAGCATTTT. Protein: CASSFWADRDQPQHF.

The CDR3 DNA reads as TGTGCCAGCAGCCAAGACTTAGTAGACAGGGTGGATGGCTACACCTTC. It translates to CASSQDLVDRVDGYTF. The V call is TRBV4-2, the J call TRBJ1-2; 7 bases map to TRBD1. Germline V gene data show CDR1 as LGHNA and CDR2 as YNFKEQ. V was clipped by 0 bases and J by 6 bases; unmatched bases: 10. The CDR3 spans 16 residues.

V and J are TRBV28 and TRBJ1-5; D remains unclear. Trimming cost V 6 bases and J 7 bases, with 13 bases left between them. This CDR3 is 13 amino acids long. Germline V lookup: CDR1 MDHEN, CDR2 SYDVKM. CDR3 nucleotides: TGTGCCAGCAGCTCCCCAATTGGGCAGCCCCAGCATTTT. Protein: CASSSPIGQPQHF. Full variable domain (outside the CDR3, taken from reference TRBV28 and TRBJ1-5): DVKVTQSSRYLVKRTGEKVFLECVQDMDHENMFWYRQDPGLGLRLIYFSYDVKMKEKGDIPEGYSVSREKKERFSLILESASTNQTSMYLCASSSPIGQPQHFGDGTRLSIL.

This rearrangement joins TRBV5-1 to TRBJ1-6, with 9 bases matching TRBD1. The CDR3 extends over 15 amino acids. V shed 3 bases and J 7 bases; nucleotides not matched to a gene: 5. Per the germline V gene, CDR1 is SGHRS and CDR2 is YFSETQ. CDR3 bases: TGCGCCAGCAGCTCCGGGACAGGGAGCAATTCACCCCTCCACTTT. Translating gives CASSSGTGSNSPLHF.

The chain links TRBV5-4 to TRBJ1-1, with 7 bases lining up with TRBD1. The junction had 8 bases not matched to a gene; V was cut back by 4 bases and J by 2 bases. Germline CDR1 and CDR2: SGHNT and YYREEE (reference sequence). The CDR3 is made up of 15 amino acids. The DNA of the CDR3 is TGTGCCAGCAGCGGATCACAGGGGAGCAACACTGAAGCTTTCTTT. Translated, it gives CASSGSQGSNTEAFF.

The rearrangement links TRBV27 to TRBJ2-2; D remains unclear. The V gene lost 7 bases and the J gene lost 4 bases, with 10 bases spanning the gap. The CDR3 consists of 13 residues. Per the germline V gene, CDR1 is MNHEY and CDR2 is SMNVEV (reference sequence). CDR3 DNA sequence: TGTGCCAGCACCACGGACCTCACCGGGGAGCTGTTTTTT. Encoded protein: CASTTDLTGELFF.

The rearrangement joins TRBV30 to TRBJ1-1, with a tentative D call TRBD1 (6 bases). Germline CDR1 is GTSNPN and CDR2 is SVGIG (reference sequence). The V end lost 0 bases, the J end lost 1 base, and 12 bases lay between the germline ends. CDR3 size: 15 residues. CDR3 amino acids: CAWSVRDRRNTEAFF. Written as DNA, the CDR3 is TGTGCCTGGAGTGTACGAGACAGGAGGAACACTGAAGCTTTCTTT. Looking up the rest from reference TRBV30 and TRBJ1-1 gives the full variable domain: SQTIHQWPATLVQPVGSPLSLECTVEGTSNPNLYWYRQAAGRGLQLLFYSVGIGQISSEVPQNLSASRPQDRQFILSSKKLLLSDSGFYLCAWSVRDRRNTEAFFGQGTRLTVV.

This clone appeared once. This chain joins TRBV5-6 and TRBJ2-1, with TRBD1 as a possible D gene (6 bases). Germline CDR1 and CDR2: SGHDT and YYEEEE. V dropped 4 bases and J dropped 8 bases, with 10 bases sitting between them. The CDR3 runs 12 residues. The CDR3 is CASSLGGDEQFF. The CDR3 DNA reads TGTGCCAGCAGCCTTGGGGGCGATGAGCAGTTCTTC.

This chain connects TRBV5-5 to TRBJ2-5, with 8 positions matching TRBD1. V was pared by 3 bases and J by 2 bases, with 9 bases of the junction left unmatched. CDR3 length: 16 residues. Germline V gene lookup returns CDR1 SGHKS and CDR2 YYEKEE (reference sequence). The CDR3 bases are TGTGCCAGCAGCTGGGACGGGACAGGATATCAAGAGACCCAGTACTTC. Translated: CASSWDGTGYQETQYF.

This clone was seen a single time. V usage is TRBV4-3 and J usage is TRBJ2-1; 10 positions agree with TRBD2. This CDR3 region has 16 residues. Germline CDR1 LGHNA, CDR2 YSLEER. After removal of 3 bases from V and 6 bases from J, the junction contained 8 bases not matched to a gene. The CDR3 region is CASSQNLAGVTNEQFF. CDR3 nucleotides: TGCGCCAGCAGCCAGAATCTAGCGGGAGTTACCAATGAGCAGTTCTTC.

The V call is TRBV11-2, the J call TRBJ1-4; 7 nucleotides agree with TRBD1. There are 16 residues in the CDR3. The ends lost 4 bases at V and 8 bases at J; junction bases unmatched: 13. The germline V gene encodes CDR1 SGHAT and CDR2 FQNNGV. The CDR3 sequence: CASSSPQGPPGEKLFF. CDR3 nucleotide sequence: TGTGCCAGCAGCTCACCACAGGGGCCCCCAGGAGAAAAACTGTTTTTT.

The gene calls are TRBV2 and TRBJ1-6; maybe TRBD1 (5 bases). The CDR3 has 16 amino acids. The germline gives CDR1 SNHLY, CDR2 FYNNEI. The V gene lost 2 bases and the J gene lost 9 bases, with 17 bases spanning the gap. CDR3 loop: CASSETDGARSSPLHF. The CDR3 DNA is TGTGCCAGCAGTGAAACGGACGGGGCTAGAAGTTCACCCCTCCACTTT.

V gene TRBV12-3 or TRBV12-4 combines with J gene TRBJ1-5, with TRBD1 as a possible D gene (6 bases). V lost 1 base to trimming and J lost 11 bases, with 12 bases between them. This CDR3 has 13 amino acids. CDR3 amino acids: CASSLGGGLTQHF. Written as DNA, the CDR3 is TGTGCCAGCAGTTTAGGTGGGGGGCTGACCCAGCATTTT.

The chain combines TRBV5-1 with TRBJ2-1; 9 positions agree with TRBD2. V lost 5 bases and J lost 4; bases outside the gene matches: 4. This CDR3 region has 14 residues. Germline CDR1 is SGHRS and CDR2 is YFSETQ. The CDR3 DNA sequence: TGCGCCAGCAGTCCGCTAGCGGGGTACAATGAGCAGTTCTTC. It encodes CASSPLAGYNEQFF. Full variable domain (outside the CDR3, taken from reference TRBV5-1 and TRBJ2-1): KAGVTQTPRYLIKTRGQQVTLSCSPISGHRSVSWYQQTPGQGLQFLFEYFSETQRNKGNFPGRFSGRQFSNSRSEMNVSTLELGDSALYLCASSPLAGYNEQFFGPGTRLTVL.

V gene TRBV3-1 (or the pseudogene TRBV3-2) combines with J gene TRBJ2-7; 7 nucleotides agree with TRBD1. V lost 1 base, J lost 6 bases, and 9 bases stayed unmatched. The CDR3 spans 15 residues. Germline assignment: CDR1 LGHDT and CDR2 YNNKEL (reference sequence). In DNA, the CDR3 is TGTGCCAGCAGCCAAGGGGGGTCAGGGGGACGCGAGCAGTACTTC. Amino acid sequence: CASSQGGSGGREQYF.

This chain uses TRBV13 with TRBJ1-1; 7 nucleotides match TRBD1. The CDR3 runs 15 residues. CDR1 PRHDT and CDR2 FYEKMQ come from the germline V gene (reference sequence). V shed 5 bases and J 4 bases; nucleotides not matched to a gene: 10. This CDR3 reads CASSLVGGEVTEAFF. The DNA of the CDR3 is TGTGCCAGCAGCCTAGTAGGGGGCGAGGTCACTGAAGCTTTCTTT.

CDR3 loop: CAWSKTGVNSPLHF. CDR3 nucleotide sequence: TGTGCCTGGAGTAAAACAGGGGTTAATTCACCCCTCCACTTT. V and J are TRBV30 and TRBJ1-6; 7 bases fit TRBD1. Germline V gene sequence: CDR1 GTSNPN, CDR2 SVGIG (reference sequence). This CDR3 has 14 amino acids. The V gene end was trimmed by 2 bases and the J gene end by 6 bases; junction bases not matched to a gene: 4.

The chain is built from TRBV5-1 and TRBJ1-3; 11 bases fit TRBD1. The junction had 7 bases not matched to a gene; V was cut back by 9 bases and J by 2 bases. Germline V CDR1 and CDR2: SGHRS, YFSETQ. CDR3 size: 15 residues. This CDR3 reads CATDRTGGTGNTIYF. The CDR3 DNA follows: TGCGCCACCGACAGGACAGGGGGCACTGGAAACACCATATATTTT.

The V call is TRBV29-1, the J call TRBJ2-4, with D possibly called TRBD1 or TRBD2 (7 bases each). Germline V gene lookup returns CDR1 SQVTM and CDR2 ANQGSEA. Trimming removed 4 bases at V and 6 bases at J, with 16 bases between. CDR3 length: 14 residues. CDR3 amino acids: CSVVGRGRGNIQYF. The CDR3 DNA follows: TGCAGCGTTGTGGGGAGGGGGCGCGGAAACATTCAGTACTTC.

The chain couples TRBV6-2 or TRBV6-3 to TRBJ1-5; 8 bases agree with TRBD1. Germline V gene lookup returns CDR1 MNHEY and CDR2 SVGEGT. The CDR3 totals 15 residues. Unmatched junction bases numbered 4, after V lost 2 bases and J lost 4 bases. The CDR3 DNA reads as TGTGCCAGCAGTTACCCGAGACAGGGGAATCAGCCCCAGCATTTT. It specifies CASSYPRQGNQPQHF.